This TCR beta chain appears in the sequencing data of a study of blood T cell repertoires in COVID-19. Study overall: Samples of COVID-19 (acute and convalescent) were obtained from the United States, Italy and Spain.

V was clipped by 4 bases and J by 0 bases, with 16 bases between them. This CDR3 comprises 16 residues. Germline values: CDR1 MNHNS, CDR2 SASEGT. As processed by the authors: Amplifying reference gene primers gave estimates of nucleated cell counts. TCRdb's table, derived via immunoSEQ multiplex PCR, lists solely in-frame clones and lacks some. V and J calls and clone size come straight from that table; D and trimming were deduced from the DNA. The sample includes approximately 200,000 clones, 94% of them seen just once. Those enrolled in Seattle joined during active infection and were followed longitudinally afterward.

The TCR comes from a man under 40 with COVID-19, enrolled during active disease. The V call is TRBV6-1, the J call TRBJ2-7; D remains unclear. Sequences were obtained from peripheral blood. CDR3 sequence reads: CASSGGPRLGSYEQYF. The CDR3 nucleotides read TGTGCCAGCAGTGGTGGGCCGAGATTGGGCTCCTACGAGCAGTACTTC.